The sequence of this T cell receptor beta chain was determined in a study of blood T cells in healthy people across ages. Overall study context: T cells yielded about one barcoded beta molecule per two cells through template switching. Study outcomes and limitations: PBMCs that were unsorted prevented a conclusive naive versus antigen-experienced comparison. Observed TCR beta diversity per million T cells went down as age went up. This fall followed a roughly linear course with age.

Together with a sample-barcoded 5' primer, a J-beta primer mix was included in a second PCR lasting roughly 6 to 12 cycles. A template-switch adaptor containing 12 random nucleotides labeled each cDNA molecule. One entry per CDR3 protein, called by TCRdb with MiXCR from the 5' RACE reads. This table holds roughly 410,000 distinct CDR3 sequences, over 45% found once. This clonotype showed up just a few times. Antigen unknown. The CDR3 loop spans 14 amino acids. CDR1 SGHTA and CDR2 FQGNSA come from the germline V gene. The V and J ends lost 1 base and 2 bases respectively, with 8 bases between them. The sample was blood. This TCR was sampled from a man aged 55 to 70 in good health. The genes are TRBV7-2 and TRBJ1-2; TRBD1 might be the D (6 bases). In nucleotides, the CDR3 is TGTGCCAGCAGCTTAGGGACAGCCAACTATGGCTACACCTTC. It yields the protein CASSLGTANYGYTF.